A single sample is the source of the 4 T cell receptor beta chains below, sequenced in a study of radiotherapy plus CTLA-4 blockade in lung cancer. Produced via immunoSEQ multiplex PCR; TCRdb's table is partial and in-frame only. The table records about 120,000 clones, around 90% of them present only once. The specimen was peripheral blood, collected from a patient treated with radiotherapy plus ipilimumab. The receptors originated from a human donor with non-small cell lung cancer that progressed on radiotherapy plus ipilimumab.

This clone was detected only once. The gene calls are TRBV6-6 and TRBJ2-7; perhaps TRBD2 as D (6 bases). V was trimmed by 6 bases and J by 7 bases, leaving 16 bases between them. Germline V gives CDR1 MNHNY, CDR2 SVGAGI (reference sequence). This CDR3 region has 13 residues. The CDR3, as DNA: TGTGCCAGCAGACTAGAGAAGGCGGGGGAGCAGTACTTC. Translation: CASRLEKAGEQYF.

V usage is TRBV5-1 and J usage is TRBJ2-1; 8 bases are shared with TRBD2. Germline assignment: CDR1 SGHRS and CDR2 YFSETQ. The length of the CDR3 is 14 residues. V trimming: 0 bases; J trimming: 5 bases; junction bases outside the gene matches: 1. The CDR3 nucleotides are TGCGCCAGCAGCTTGGGACTAGCGAACAATGAGCAGTTCTTC. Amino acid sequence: CASSLGLANNEQFF.

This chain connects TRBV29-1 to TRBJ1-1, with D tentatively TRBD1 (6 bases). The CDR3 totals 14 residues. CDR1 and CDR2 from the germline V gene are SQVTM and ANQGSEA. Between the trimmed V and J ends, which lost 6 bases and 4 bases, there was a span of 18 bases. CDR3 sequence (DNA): TGCAGCGTACATTGGGCAGGGGTGGTCACTGAAGCTTTCTTT. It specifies CSVHWAGVVTEAFF.

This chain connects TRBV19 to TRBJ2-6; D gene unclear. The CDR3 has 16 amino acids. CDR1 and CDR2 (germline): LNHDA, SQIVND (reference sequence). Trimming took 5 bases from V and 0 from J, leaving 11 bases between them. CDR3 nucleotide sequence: TGTGCCAGTAGTTTCCTGATTCACTCTGGGGCCAACGTCCTGACTTTC. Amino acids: CASSFLIHSGANVLTF. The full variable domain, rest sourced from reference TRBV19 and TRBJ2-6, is DGGITQSPKYLFRKEGQNVTLSCEQNLNHDAMYWYRQDPGQGLRLIYYSQIVNDFQKGDIAEGYSVSREKKESFPLTVTSAQKNPTAFYLCASSFLIHSGANVLTFGAGSRLTVL.